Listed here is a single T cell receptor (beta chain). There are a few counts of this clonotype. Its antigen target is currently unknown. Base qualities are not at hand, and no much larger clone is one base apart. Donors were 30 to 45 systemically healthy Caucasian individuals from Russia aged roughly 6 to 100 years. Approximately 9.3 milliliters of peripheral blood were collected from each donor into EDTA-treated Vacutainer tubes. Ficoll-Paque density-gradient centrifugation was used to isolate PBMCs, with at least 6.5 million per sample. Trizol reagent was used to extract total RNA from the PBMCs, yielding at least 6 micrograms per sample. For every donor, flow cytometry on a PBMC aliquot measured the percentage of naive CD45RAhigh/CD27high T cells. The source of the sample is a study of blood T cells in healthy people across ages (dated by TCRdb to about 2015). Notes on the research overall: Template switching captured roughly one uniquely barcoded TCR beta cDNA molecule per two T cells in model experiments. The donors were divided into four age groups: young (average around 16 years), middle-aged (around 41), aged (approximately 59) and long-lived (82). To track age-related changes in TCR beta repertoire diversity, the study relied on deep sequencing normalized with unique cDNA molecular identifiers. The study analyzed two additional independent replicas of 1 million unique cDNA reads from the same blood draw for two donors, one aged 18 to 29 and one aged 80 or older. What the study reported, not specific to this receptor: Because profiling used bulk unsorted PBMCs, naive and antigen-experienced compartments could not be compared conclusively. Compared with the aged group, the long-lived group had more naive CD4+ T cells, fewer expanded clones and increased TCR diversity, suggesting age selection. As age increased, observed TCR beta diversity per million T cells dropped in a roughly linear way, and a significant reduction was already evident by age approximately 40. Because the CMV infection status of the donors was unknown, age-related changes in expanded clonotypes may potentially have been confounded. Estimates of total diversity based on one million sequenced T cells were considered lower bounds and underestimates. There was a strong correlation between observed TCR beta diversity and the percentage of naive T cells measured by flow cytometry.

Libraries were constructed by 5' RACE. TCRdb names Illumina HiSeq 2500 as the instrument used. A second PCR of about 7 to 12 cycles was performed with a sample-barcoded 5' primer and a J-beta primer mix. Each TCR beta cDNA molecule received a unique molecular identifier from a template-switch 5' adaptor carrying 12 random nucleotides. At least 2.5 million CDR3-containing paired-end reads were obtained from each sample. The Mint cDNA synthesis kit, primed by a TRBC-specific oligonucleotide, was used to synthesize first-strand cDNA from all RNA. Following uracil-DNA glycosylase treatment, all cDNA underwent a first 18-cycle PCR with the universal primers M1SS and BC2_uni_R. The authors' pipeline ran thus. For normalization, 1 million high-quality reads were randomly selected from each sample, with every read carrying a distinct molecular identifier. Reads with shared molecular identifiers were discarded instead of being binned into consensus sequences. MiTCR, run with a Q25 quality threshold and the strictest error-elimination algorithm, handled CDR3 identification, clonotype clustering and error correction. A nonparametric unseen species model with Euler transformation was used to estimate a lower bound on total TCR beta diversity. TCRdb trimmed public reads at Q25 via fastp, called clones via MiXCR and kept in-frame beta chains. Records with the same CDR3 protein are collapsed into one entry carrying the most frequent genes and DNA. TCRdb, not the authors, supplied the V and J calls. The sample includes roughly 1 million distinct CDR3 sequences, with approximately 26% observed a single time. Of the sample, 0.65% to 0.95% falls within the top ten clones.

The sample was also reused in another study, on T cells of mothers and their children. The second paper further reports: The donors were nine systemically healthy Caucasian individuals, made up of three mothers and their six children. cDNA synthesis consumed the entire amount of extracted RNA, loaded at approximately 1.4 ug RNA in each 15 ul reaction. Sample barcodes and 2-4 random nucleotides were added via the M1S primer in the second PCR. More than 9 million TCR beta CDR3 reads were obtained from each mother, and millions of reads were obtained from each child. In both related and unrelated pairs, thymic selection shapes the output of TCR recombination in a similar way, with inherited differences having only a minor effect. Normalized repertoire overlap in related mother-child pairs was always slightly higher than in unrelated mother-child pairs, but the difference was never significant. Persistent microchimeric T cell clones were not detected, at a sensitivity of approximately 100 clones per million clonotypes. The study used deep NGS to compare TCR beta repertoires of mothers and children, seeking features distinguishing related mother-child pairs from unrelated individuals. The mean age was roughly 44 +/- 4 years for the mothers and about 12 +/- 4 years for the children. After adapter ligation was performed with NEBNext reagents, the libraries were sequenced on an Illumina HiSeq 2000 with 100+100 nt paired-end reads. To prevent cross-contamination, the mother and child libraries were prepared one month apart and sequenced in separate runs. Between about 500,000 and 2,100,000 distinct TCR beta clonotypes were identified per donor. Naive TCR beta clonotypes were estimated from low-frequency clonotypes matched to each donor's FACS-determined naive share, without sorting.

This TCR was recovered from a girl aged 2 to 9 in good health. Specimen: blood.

The CDR3 reads as follows: CSADGGNYNEQFF. The nucleotide sequence is TGCAGTGCTGACGGGGGTAACTACAATGAGCAGTTCTTC. This receptor chain uses TRBV20-1 and TRBJ2-1; the D region possibly corresponds to TRBD2 (6 bases align). Including cysteine and phenylalanine, the CDR3 has 13 amino acids. Left in the record is the CDR3 DNA by itself, 39 bases read in frame from the first base. CDR1 and CDR2 are drawn from the germline V gene (reference sequence): DFQATT, SNEGSKA. Between the V and J ends, shortened by 5 bases and 3 bases respectively, the junction contains 11 bases.